Listed here are 22 T cell receptor beta chains from one sample, sequenced in a study of OX40 agonist ivuxolimab in advanced cancers. Measured with immunoSEQ multiplex PCR; TCRdb has only the in-frame clones, and not every one. The data contain just over 30,000 clones, 65% to 90% of them singletons. Sequencing was performed on CD4+ or CD8+ T cells sorted from blood, taken in a trial of the OX40 agonist ivuxolimab. Every receptor here comes from an adult with an advanced solid tumor such as melanoma, head and neck, liver or kidney cancer.

This chain links TRBV7-2 with TRBJ2-6; maybe TRBD2 (5 bases). This CDR3 region has 16 residues. V lost 5 bases to trimming and J lost 2 bases, with 13 bases between them. Germline V lookup: CDR1 SGHTA, CDR2 FQGNSA. This CDR3 reads CASSGEISPGANVLTF. The CDR3 coding sequence is TGTGCCAGCAGCGGGGAGATTAGCCCTGGGGCCAACGTCCTGACTTTC. The full variable domain, completed using reference TRBV7-2 and TRBJ2-6, is GAGVSQSPSNKVTEKGKDVELRCDPISGHTALYWYRQSLGQGLEFLIYFQGNSAPDKSGLPSDRFSAERTGGSVSTLTIQRTQQEDSAVYLCASSGEISPGANVLTFGAGSRLTVL.

This chain uses TRBV28 with TRBJ1-5; TRBD1 matches 9 bases. The CDR3 totals 14 residues. With 3 bases clipped from V and 6 bases from J, the junction kept 3 bases outside the gene matches. The V gene's germline CDR1 is MDHEN and CDR2 SYDVKM. CDR3 nucleotide sequence: TGTGCCAGCAGTTTGGACAGGGGTCGTCAGCCCCAGCATTTT. Its protein is CASSLDRGRQPQHF.

The chain combines TRBV28 with TRBJ2-1, with TRBD2 identical over 14 bases. The CDR3 is 15 amino acids. The V gene's germline CDR1 is MDHEN and CDR2 SYDVKM. V shed 8 bases, J shed 4 bases, and the junction held 4 bases outside the gene matches. Written as DNA, the CDR3 is TGTGCCAGCGGGACTAGCGGGAGTATATACAATGAGCAGTTCTTC. Translated: CASGTSGSIYNEQFF.

The rearrangement links TRBV6-5 to TRBJ2-7; no reliable D call. The CDR3 is 14 residues long. The germline V gene encodes CDR1 MNHEY and CDR2 SVGAGI. The V gene lost 8 bases and the J gene lost 0 bases, with 14 bases spanning the gap. CDR3 sequence (DNA): TGTGCCAGCGGGCCTAAAAGCTTCTCCTACGAGCAGTACTTC. Residues: CASGPKSFSYEQYF.

This clone has only one observation. The DNA of the CDR3 is TGTGCCAGCACCGGGACAGGGATTTCTGGGGCCAACGTCCTGACTTTC. This codes for CASTGTGISGANVLTF. The chain is built from TRBV25-1 and TRBJ2-6; 9 positions match TRBD1. The CDR3 is 16 residues long. The J segment lost 1 base and the V segment lost 7 bases, leaving 5 bases of the junction unmatched. Germline V gene data show CDR1 as MGHDK and CDR2 as SYGVNS.

The chain couples TRBV5-4 to TRBJ2-1, with 10 bases fitting TRBD2. Trimming cost V 5 bases and J 5 bases; bases outside gene matches: 13. The CDR3 spans 17 residues. Looked up from germline, CDR1 is SGHNT and CDR2 is YYREEE (reference sequence). CDR3 sequence (DNA): TGTGCCAGCAGACTAGTGCGAACTAGCGGGACCGACAATGAGCAGTTCTTC. This codes for CASRLVRTSGTDNEQFF.

The V and J genes are TRBV28 and TRBJ2-3; 12 bases match TRBD2. Germline V lookup: CDR1 MDHEN, CDR2 SYDVKM. This CDR3 has 17 residues. Trimming at V came to 6 bases and at J to 3 bases, leaving 10 bases not matched to a gene. The CDR3 coding sequence is TGTGCCAGCAGCACTGGACTAGCGGGGCGTGGGACAGATACGCAGTATTTT. It yields the protein CASSTGLAGRGTDTQYF.

This chain joins TRBV7-2 and TRBJ2-3; D possibly corresponds to TRBD2 (6 bases). The CDR3 is 14 amino acids. CDR1 and CDR2 (germline): SGHTA, FQGNSA. Trimming took off 3 bases at V and 1 base at J, with 8 bases between the two ends. The DNA for the CDR3 is TGTGCCAGCAGCTTGGGAGGCCGCACAGATACGCAGTATTTT. It specifies CASSLGGRTDTQYF.

The CDR3 is CASSPAPDYGYTF. The DNA of the CDR3 is TGTGCCAGCAGCCCCGCCCCCGACTATGGCTACACCTTC. The J gene is TRBJ1-2, the V gene TRBV7-8; the D is unclear. The CDR3 is 13 amino acids. The V gene lost 5 bases and the J gene lost 3 bases, with 10 bases spanning the gap. The germline V gene has CDR1 SGHVS and CDR2 FQNEAQ.

The chain combines TRBV4-1 with TRBJ2-7, with TRBD1 as a possible D gene (5 bases). The CDR3 length is 17 residues. From germline, CDR1 is MGHRA and CDR2 YSYEKL. V was pared by 1 base and J by 3 bases, with 19 bases between. The CDR3 region has the DNA TGCGCCAGCAGCCAAGTAGGAAGCAACGGACACCTCTACGAGCAGTACTTC. It is translated as CASSQVGSNGHLYEQYF.

This clone was counted only a few times. The chain uses TRBV5-4 and TRBJ2-1; D gene uncertain. The CDR3 is made up of 12 amino acids. Germline V CDR1 and CDR2: SGHNT, YYREEE (reference sequence). Trimming removed 0 bases from V and 10 bases from J, with 8 bases in between. The CDR3 nucleotides read TGTGCCAGCAGCTTGGGCTCAAAAGAGCAGTTCTTC. Translated: CASSLGSKEQFF.

This clone was counted a single time. This sequence joins TRBV28 and TRBJ1-5, with 7 bases that match TRBD1. Germline V gene data show CDR1 as MDHEN and CDR2 as SYDVKM. This CDR3 spans 14 amino acids. The ends lost 7 bases at V and 4 bases at J; junction bases unmatched: 7. CDR3 in amino acids: CASTLEGQNQPQHF. DNA of the CDR3: TGTGCCAGCACCCTGGAGGGACAGAATCAGCCCCAGCATTTT. Supplemented by reference TRBV28 and TRBJ1-5, the full variable domain reads DVKVTQSSRYLVKRTGEKVFLECVQDMDHENMFWYRQDPGLGLRLIYFSYDVKMKEKGDIPEGYSVSREKKERFSLILESASTNQTSMYLCASTLEGQNQPQHFGDGTRLSIL.

V gene TRBV6-5 combines with J gene TRBJ1-1; D is possibly TRBD1 (6 bases). The CDR3 is 14 residues long. V was shortened by 2 bases and J by 4 bases, with 11 bases between the two germline ends. Germline values: CDR1 MNHEY, CDR2 SVGAGI. The CDR3 nucleotides are TGTGCCAGCAGTTACAGGGGGGCGAGCACTGAAGCTTTCTTT. Residues: CASSYRGASTEAFF.

This chain uses TRBV7-6 with TRBJ2-1; D assignment may be TRBD1 or TRBD2 (7 bases each). There are 14 residues in the CDR3. V was cut by 1 base and J by 7 bases, with 11 bases left in between. Germline V lookup: CDR1 SGHVS, CDR2 FNYEAQ. Here the CDR3 reads CASSLVQGGNEQFF. CDR3 nucleotide sequence: TGTGCCAGCAGCTTAGTTCAGGGGGGGAATGAGCAGTTCTTC.

This rearrangement joins TRBV5-4 to TRBJ2-7; TRBD2 matches at 9 bases. Trimming removed 4 bases from V and 3 bases from J; junction bases left unmatched: 11. CDR1 is SGHNT, CDR2 YYREEE, per germline (reference sequence). This CDR3 has 16 amino acids. DNA for the CDR3: TGTGCCAGCAGCGGGGCCAAGCGGGAGGACTTCTACGAGCAGTACTTC. Amino acids: CASSGAKREDFYEQYF.

The chain's CDR3 is CASSQHLGTSGTRTGELFF. CDR3 sequence (DNA): TGCGCCAGCAGCCAACACCTCGGGACTAGCGGGACCCGTACCGGGGAGCTGTTTTTT. The chain recombines TRBV4-3 with TRBJ2-2; 13 bases match TRBD2. With 2 bases clipped from V and 5 bases from J, the junction kept 11 bases outside the gene matches. Per the germline V gene, CDR1 is LGHNA and CDR2 is YSLEER. This CDR3 contains 19 residues.

The J gene is TRBJ2-7, the V gene TRBV9; the D gene is possibly TRBD2 (7 bases). CDR3 length: 15 residues. The V gene's germline CDR1 is SGDLS and CDR2 YYNGEE. V was clipped by 4 bases and J by 0 bases, with 14 bases between them. Written as DNA, the CDR3 is TGTGCCAGCAGCCCCTCGGGGGGCGCCTCCTACGAGCAGTACTTC. Residues: CASSPSGGASYEQYF.

V usage is TRBV7-9 and J usage is TRBJ1-1; no reliable D call. The CDR3 runs 12 residues. Germline V gives CDR1 SEHNR, CDR2 FQNEAQ (reference sequence). The V gene lost 5 bases and the J gene lost 4 bases, with 8 bases spanning the gap. The CDR3 is CASSGWSTEAFF. CDR3 DNA sequence: TGTGCCAGCAGCGGTTGGAGCACTGAAGCTTTCTTT.

V and J are TRBV7-9 and TRBJ1-2; possible D gene TRBD1, 5 bases. Germline V gene data show CDR1 as SEHNR and CDR2 as FQNEAQ (reference sequence). The CDR3 is 15 amino acids. Trimming shortened V by 0 bases and J by 0 bases, and 8 bases separated the two germline ends. CDR3 sequence reads: CASSLAGTANYGYTF. The CDR3 DNA reads TGTGCCAGCAGCTTAGCCGGGACCGCTAACTATGGCTACACCTTC.

The gene calls are TRBV7-9 and TRBJ1-1; D gene uncertain. Looked up from germline, CDR1 is SEHNR and CDR2 is FQNEAQ (reference sequence). The length of the CDR3 is 14 residues. V dropped 0 bases and J dropped 5 bases, with 10 bases sitting between them. The chain's CDR3 is CASSLAYRGTEAFF. The DNA of the CDR3 is TGTGCCAGCAGCTTAGCGTATCGGGGTACTGAAGCTTTCTTT.

The rearrangement joins TRBV6-6 to TRBJ2-7; maybe TRBD2 (5 bases). The germline gives CDR1 MNHNY, CDR2 SVGAGI (reference sequence). CDR3 length: 14 amino acids. The ends were cut back, 5 bases at V and 2 bases at J, with 13 bases in the middle. Here the CDR3 DNA reads TGTGCCAGCAGTCCCGCGGGCCAGGCCTACGAGCAGTACTTC. It yields the protein CASSPAGQAYEQYF.

The chain employs TRBV7-8 and TRBJ2-7, with D perhaps matching TRBD2 (6 bases). Trimming pared 5 bases from V and 0 bases from J, leaving 17 bases between. Per the germline V gene, CDR1 is SGHVS and CDR2 is FQNEAQ. The CDR3 is 16 amino acids. The CDR3 region has the DNA TGTGCCAGCAGCCCCCCGTACCAGACTAGCTCCTACGAGCAGTACTTC. Its translation is CASSPPYQTSSYEQYF.